These 21 T cell receptor beta chains came from one sample sequenced in a study of control samples from healthy donors and cancer patients. The repertoire was sequenced with immunoSEQ multiplex PCR; TCRdb's copy has only in-frame clones and lacks some. The sample lists some 40,000 clones, about four fifths seen once, with approximately 21% in the top ten. Sample: PBMCs. The receptor source for this set is a woman aged 55-70 years with lung cancer.

The chain has TRBV6-5 and TRBJ1-2; TRBD1 matches 7 bases. The CDR3 has 14 residues. Per germline, CDR1 MNHEY and CDR2 SVGAGI. Trimming at V came to 4 bases and at J to 8 bases, leaving 10 bases not matched to a gene. The chain's CDR3 is CASSSLTGTRGYTF. DNA for the CDR3: TGTGCCAGCAGTTCCCTGACAGGGACCAGGGGCTACACCTTC.

This clone was detected a few times. V gene TRBV12-3 or TRBV12-4 combines with J gene TRBJ1-5; D possibly corresponds to TRBD1 (6 bases). The CDR3 is made up of 13 amino acids. Trimming removed 4 bases from V and 7 bases from J, with 11 bases in between. The CDR3 DNA reads TGTGCCAGCAGTTACAGGGCAGGGCAGCCCCAGCATTTT. Translated: CASSYRAGQPQHF.

This rearrangement joins TRBV7-7 to TRBJ2-2, with TRBD2 matching over 10 bases. CDR3 size: 15 residues. V gave up 1 base and J gave up 5 bases; unmatched junction bases: 1. The germline CDR1 and CDR2 sequences are SSHAT and FNYEAQ (reference sequence). In DNA form, the CDR3 reads TGTGCCAGCAGCTTAGGGGGACTAGCGACCGGGGAGCTGTTTTTT. Amino acid sequence: CASSLGGLATGELFF.

The V call is TRBV6-5, the J call TRBJ1-2; D ambiguous. The CDR3 contains 13 residues. Germline loops: CDR1 MNHEY, CDR2 SVGAGI. V was cut by 6 bases and J by 2 bases, with 10 bases left in between. The CDR3, as DNA: TGTGCCAGCAGACCGGACGGCAACTATGGCTACACCTTC. It specifies CASRPDGNYGYTF.

The chain employs TRBV7-3 and TRBJ2-1; 7 nucleotides line up with TRBD1. This CDR3 has 13 amino acids. CDR1 and CDR2 (germline): SGHTA, FQGTGA. Losses at the gene ends were 8 bases for V and 8 bases for J; bases not matched to a gene: 9. This CDR3 is CASATGTVDEQFF. In nucleotides, the CDR3 is TGTGCCAGCGCGACAGGGACGGTGGATGAGCAGTTCTTC.

The rearrangement joins TRBV5-4 to TRBJ1-1; D is unresolved. From germline, CDR1 is SGHNT and CDR2 YYREEE (reference sequence). Trimming shortened V by 2 bases and J by 1 base, and 9 bases separated the two germline ends. The CDR3 length is 14 residues. CDR3 sequence reads: CASSLQNWNTEAFF. CDR3 sequence (DNA): TGTGCCAGCAGCTTACAGAATTGGAACACTGAAGCTTTCTTT.

The V and J genes are TRBV29-1 and TRBJ2-7, with D unresolved. CDR3 length: 14 amino acids. Trimming took 4 bases from V and 0 from J, leaving 13 bases between them. CDR1 is SQVTM, CDR2 ANQGSEA, per germline. CDR3 protein: CSVGITSSSYEQYF. In DNA form, the CDR3 reads TGCAGCGTTGGTATTACCAGCAGCTCCTACGAGCAGTACTTC.

The chain has TRBV5-3 and TRBJ2-3; D uncertain. TRBV5-3 is recorded as an ORF, its role being uncertain. The CDR3 has 8 residues. Between the trimmed V and J ends, which lost 7 bases and 10 bases, there was a span of 4 bases. The CDR3 region has the DNA TGTGCCAGACCCTCGCAGTATTTT. It yields the protein CARPSQYF.

The chain is built from TRBV9 and TRBJ2-7; 7 positions match TRBD2. Germline CDR1 SGDLS, CDR2 YYNGEE. V trimming: 4 bases; J trimming: 2 bases; junction bases outside the gene matches: 12. This CDR3 is 16 amino acids long. CDR3 nucleotide sequence: TGTGCCAGCAGCCCTAGGGGTAGCGGGTTCCCCTACGAGCAGTACTTC. Amino acid sequence: CASSPRGSGFPYEQYF.

V and J are TRBV5-1 and TRBJ1-4; TRBD1 is a possible D gene (6 bases). This CDR3 comprises 15 residues. Germline V CDR1 and CDR2: SGHRS, YFSETQ. The V and J ends lost 4 bases and 8 bases respectively, with 18 bases between them. CDR3 bases: TGCGCCAGCAGCCTAGCTGGGGGCGAGGGGGAAAAACTGTTTTTT. Its translation is CASSLAGGEGEKLFF.

CDR3 residues: CASSRVMNTEAFF. In DNA form, the CDR3 reads TGTGCCAGCAGCAGGGTAATGAACACTGAAGCTTTCTTT. V is TRBV3-1 (or the pseudogene TRBV3-2) and J is TRBJ1-1; no reliable D call. Trimming removed 5 bases from V and 0 bases from J, with 7 bases in between. Germline lookup yields CDR1 LGHDT and CDR2 YNNKEL (reference sequence). The CDR3 loop spans 13 amino acids.

The chain employs TRBV9 and TRBJ2-7, with D uncertain. The V gene's germline CDR1 is SGDLS and CDR2 YYNGEE. Trimming cost V 1 base and J 1 base, with 6 bases left between them. The CDR3 spans 13 residues. CDR3 protein: CASSVSPSYEQYF. In DNA form, the CDR3 reads TGTGCCAGCAGCGTATCCCCATCCTACGAGCAGTACTTC.

The chain's CDR3 is CASSVYGGGAPGELFF. The DNA for the CDR3 is TGTGCCAGCAGCGTTTACGGCGGGGGGGCCCCCGGGGAGCTGTTTTTT. This chain uses TRBV5-4 with TRBJ2-2; TRBD2 matches at 9 bases. The CDR3 runs 16 residues. Germline trimming cut 4 bases from V and 6 bases from J; bases unmatched to any gene: 10. Germline V gene sequence: CDR1 SGHNT, CDR2 YYREEE (reference sequence). The entire variable domain, with the rest obtained from reference TRBV5-4 and TRBJ2-2, is as follows: ETGVTQSPTHLIKTRGQQVTLRCSSQSGHNTVSWYQQALGQGPQFIFQYYREEENGRGNFPPRFSGLQFPNYSSELNVNALELDDSALYLCASSVYGGGAPGELFFGEGSRLTVL.

The rearrangement links TRBV19 to TRBJ2-2; 7 nucleotides agree with TRBD2. In germline, CDR1 is LNHDA, CDR2 SQIVND (reference sequence). This CDR3 comprises 14 residues. V lost 0 bases and J lost 6; bases outside the gene matches: 1. The CDR3 here is CASSIEAGSGELFF. CDR3 sequence (DNA): TGTGCCAGTAGTATAGAAGCGGGGTCCGGGGAGCTGTTTTTT.

The rearrangement links TRBV28 to TRBJ2-6; unclear D gene. The V gene's germline CDR1 is MDHEN and CDR2 SYDVKM. The CDR3 runs 13 residues. Trimming took off 5 bases at V and 0 bases at J, with 2 bases between the two ends. The CDR3 DNA sequence: TGTGCCAGCAGTGACTCTGGGGCCAACGTCCTGACTTTC. Protein sequence: CASSDSGANVLTF.

The J gene is TRBJ1-1, the V gene TRBV29-1; D possibly corresponds to TRBD1 (5 bases). The CDR3 is 12 residues long. V was trimmed by 5 bases and J by 3 bases, leaving 10 bases between them. CDR1 SQVTM and CDR2 ANQGSEA come from the germline V gene. As DNA, the CDR3 is TGCAGCGTTCGCTGGGGGGACACTGAAGCTTTCTTT. It is translated as CSVRWGDTEAFF.

This chain uses TRBV29-1 with TRBJ2-5; D unresolved. V was pared by 5 bases and J by 5 bases, with 6 bases between. Germline CDR1 reads SQVTM; CDR2 reads ANQGSEA. CDR3 length equals 10 residues. CDR3 DNA: TGCAGCGTTAAACCTGAGACCCAGTACTTC. It encodes CSVKPETQYF.

V and J are TRBV7-9 and TRBJ2-5; the match to TRBD2 covers 7 bases. Germline V gene data show CDR1 as SEHNR and CDR2 as FQNEAQ (reference sequence). V shed 1 base, J shed 5 bases, and the junction held 10 bases outside the gene matches. This CDR3 is built from 16 residues. The CDR3 DNA sequence: TGTGCCAGCAGCTTAGGGTTCGGCGGGAGTATTGAGACCCAGTACTTC. Amino acid sequence: CASSLGFGGSIETQYF.

This chain connects TRBV11-2 to TRBJ2-7, with 9 bases identical to TRBD2. The junction had 6 bases not matched to a gene; V was cut back by 5 bases and J by 4 bases. The V gene's germline CDR1 is SGHAT and CDR2 FQNNGV. This CDR3 comprises 14 residues. The CDR3 region is CASSQLAGDYEQYF. The CDR3 DNA reads as TGTGCCAGCAGCCAGTTAGCGGGGGATTACGAGCAGTACTTC.

This clone showed up just a few times. The CDR3 DNA follows: TGTGCCAGTAGTAGACGACCGTACCTTAGCACAGATACGCAGTATTTT. Protein sequence: CASSRRPYLSTDTQYF. The rearrangement links TRBV19 to TRBJ2-3; D is unclear. The CDR3 is 16 residues long. The V and J ends lost 4 bases and 0 bases respectively, with 14 bases between them. Germline V lookup: CDR1 LNHDA, CDR2 SQIVND (reference sequence). Filled out from reference TRBV19 and TRBJ2-3, the complete variable domain reads DGGITQSPKYLFRKEGQNVTLSCEQNLNHDAMYWYRQDPGQGLRLIYYSQIVNDFQKGDIAEGYSVSREKKESFPLTVTSAQKNPTAFYLCASSRRPYLSTDTQYFGPGTRLTVL.

The chain carries TRBV7-3 and TRBJ2-2; 9 nucleotides line up with TRBD1. CDR1 and CDR2 from the germline V gene are SGHTA and FQGTGA. The trim removed 0 bases at V and 8 bases at J, leaving 7 bases unmatched. The CDR3 has 16 amino acids. In DNA form, the CDR3 reads TGTGCCAGCAGCTTAACGGACAGGGGCCTGGGTGGGGAGCTGTTTTTT. This sequence encodes CASSLTDRGLGGELFF. The whole variable domain, filled in from reference TRBV7-3 and TRBJ2-2, reads GAGVSQTPSNKVTEKGKYVELRCDPISGHTALYWYRQSLGQGPEFLIYFQGTGAADDSGLPNDRFFAVRPEGSVSTLKIQRTERGDSAVYLCASSLTDRGLGGELFFGEGSRLTVL.